A single sample gave rise to the 19 T cell receptor beta chains below, sequenced in a study of cytomegalovirus exposure and HLA in healthy donors. Primers for the PCR totalled 60 Vbeta and 13 Jbeta. Data came from immunoSEQ multiplex PCR; TCRdb stores just in-frame clones and leaves some out. The table lists some 150,000 clones, 60% to 80% of them singletons. The sequenced material came from PBMCs. These receptors were collected from a female donor in good health and CMV-seronegative.

The J gene is TRBJ2-1, the V gene TRBV4-3, with D possibly TRBD1 on 5 matching bases. Per the germline V gene, CDR1 is LGHNA and CDR2 is YSLEER. The CDR3 extends over 15 amino acids. Trimming took off 9 bases at V and 4 bases at J, with 19 bases between the two ends. CDR3 protein: CASSWGRGPYNEQFF. Written as DNA, the CDR3 is TGCGCCAGTTCCTGGGGAAGGGGTCCATACAATGAGCAGTTCTTC.

This chain's CDR3 is CASSYTTGETQYF. CDR3 coding DNA: TGCGCCAGCAGCTATACGACAGGTGAGACGCAGTATTTT. The chain has TRBV5-1 and TRBJ2-3; D may be TRBD1 (6 bases). V was trimmed by 3 bases and J by 9 bases, leaving 14 bases between them. CDR3 size: 13 residues. Germline values: CDR1 SGHRS, CDR2 YFSETQ. Full variable domain (outside the CDR3, taken from reference TRBV5-1 and TRBJ2-3): KAGVTQTPRYLIKTRGQQVTLSCSPISGHRSVSWYQQTPGQGLQFLFEYFSETQRNKGNFPGRFSGRQFSNSRSEMNVSTLELGDSALYLCASSYTTGETQYFGPGTRLTVL.

V gene TRBV6-1 combines with J gene TRBJ2-1; possibly TRBD1 for D (6 bases). This CDR3 has 15 residues. Germline V gene lookup returns CDR1 MNHNS and CDR2 SASEGT. V gave up 7 bases and J gave up 10 bases, with 23 bases separating them. Here the CDR3 reads CASTPQGKKGYEQFF. CDR3 bases: TGTGCCAGCACCCCCCAGGGGAAAAAGGGCTACGAGCAGTTCTTC.

This chain connects TRBV4-1 to TRBJ1-4; TRBD1 matches at 7 bases. The germline V gene encodes CDR1 MGHRA and CDR2 YSYEKL. The V gene end was trimmed by 1 base and the J gene end by 6 bases; junction bases not matched to a gene: 5. This CDR3 has 15 amino acids. This CDR3 reads CASSQGQGVDEKLFF. CDR3 sequence (DNA): TGCGCCAGCAGCCAAGGACAGGGCGTAGATGAAAAACTGTTTTTT.

The CDR3 DNA reads as TGTGCCAGCAGCAGACAGGGAAAAACCGGGGAGCTGTTTTTT. This encodes CASSRQGKTGELFF. The rearrangement links TRBV6-5 to TRBJ2-2, with 7 bases aligning to TRBD1. Germline V gene data show CDR1 as MNHEY and CDR2 as SVGAGI. This CDR3 region has 14 residues. V trimming: 6 bases; J trimming: 5 bases; junction bases outside the gene matches: 6.

V and J are TRBV6-5 and TRBJ2-2, with unresolved D. With 2 bases removed from V and 2 bases from J, the gap between germline ends came to 9 bases. The CDR3 consists of 15 residues. Germline loops: CDR1 MNHEY, CDR2 SVGAGI. CDR3 in amino acids: CASSYRGFNTGELFF. Written as DNA, the CDR3 is TGTGCCAGCAGTTACCGAGGATTTAACACCGGGGAGCTGTTTTTT.

This rearrangement joins TRBV7-2 to TRBJ1-1, with 7 nucleotides matching TRBD1. Germline CDR1 reads SGHTA; CDR2 reads FQGNSA. The CDR3 runs to 16 residues. With 5 bases clipped from V and 5 bases from J, the junction kept 14 bases outside the gene matches. CDR3 sequence reads: CASSPYRRGRRTEAFF. CDR3 sequence (DNA): TGTGCCAGCAGCCCGTATCGGAGGGGGCGGCGGACTGAAGCTTTCTTT.

V usage is TRBV28 and J usage is TRBJ2-3; 8 bases agree with TRBD2. V lost 4 bases and J lost 0; bases outside the gene matches: 6. Germline lookup yields CDR1 MDHEN and CDR2 SYDVKM. This CDR3 has 16 residues. The CDR3 region has the DNA TGTGCCAGCAGTTACCTCGGGGGGGTTAGCACAGATACGCAGTATTTT. Its translation is CASSYLGGVSTDTQYF.

The chain combines TRBV15 with TRBJ1-2, with D possibly being TRBD1 (5 bases). CDR1 LNHNV and CDR2 YYDKDF come from the germline V gene (reference sequence). The CDR3 sequence is 15 residues long. Trimming removed 5 bases at V and 3 bases at J, with 16 bases between. The CDR3 coding sequence is TGTGCCACCAGCCCGCAGGGTGGGATGGACTATGGCTACACCTTC. This codes for CATSPQGGMDYGYTF.

The chain recombines TRBV5-4 with TRBJ1-1; tentatively, D is TRBD1 (5 bases). Looked up from germline, CDR1 is SGHNT and CDR2 is YYREEE (reference sequence). The CDR3 is 14 amino acids. V was trimmed by 5 bases and J by 5 bases, leaving 16 bases between them. This CDR3 reads CASRKGLEETEAFF. The CDR3 nucleotides are TGTGCCAGCAGGAAGGGACTCGAAGAGACTGAAGCTTTCTTT.

The V gene is TRBV9, the J gene TRBJ1-6; TRBD1 agrees at 7 bases. Germline CDR1 reads SGDLS; CDR2 reads YYNGEE. This CDR3 has 17 residues. J was trimmed by 7 bases and V by 0 bases; bases with no gene match: 10. CDR3 DNA: TGTGCCAGCAGCGTAGGATCCGCCGGGACAGAAAATTCACCCCTCCACTTT. It codes for CASSVGSAGTENSPLHF.

This chain links TRBV6-6 with TRBJ2-2; TRBD1 is a possible D gene (5 bases). V was pared by 2 bases and J by 3 bases, with 13 bases between. Germline loops: CDR1 MNHNY, CDR2 SVGAGI (reference sequence). This CDR3 has 16 amino acids. The CDR3 DNA is TGTGCCAGCAGTTACCAAGACAGAGAACACACCGGGGAGCTGTTTTTT. Protein: CASSYQDREHTGELFF.

The genes are TRBV18 and TRBJ1-4; no reliable D call. Germline loops: CDR1 KGHSH, CDR2 LQKENI. V lost 3 bases to trimming and J lost 5 bases, with 13 bases between them. This CDR3 contains 15 residues. Written as DNA, the CDR3 is TGTGCCAGCTCACCGTTCTCGGGGATAAATGAAAAACTGTTTTTT. This sequence encodes CASSPFSGINEKLFF.

CDR3 amino acids: CASSVARDRGRLGYGYTF. CDR3 DNA sequence: TGTGCCAGCAGCGTAGCCCGAGACAGGGGGCGCCTGGGTTATGGCTACACCTTC. The rearrangement uses TRBV9 and TRBJ1-2, with 10 positions matching TRBD1. Trimming took 0 bases from V and 5 from J; bases not matched to a gene: 13. This CDR3 contains 18 residues. CDR1 is SGDLS, CDR2 YYNGEE, per germline.

The chain combines TRBV28 with TRBJ2-5; D remains ambiguous. The DNA end favors TRBJ2-7, so the J call may be wrong. CDR3 length equals 11 residues. CDR1 MDHEN and CDR2 SYDVKM come from the germline V gene. In nucleotides, the CDR3 is TGTGCCAGCAGTTTAGCCTACGAGCAGTACTTC. Its translation: CASSLAYEQYF.

The V and J genes are TRBV9 and TRBJ2-5; 11 bases map to TRBD2. The DNA end is more similar to TRBJ2-7, so the J call may be wrong. CDR3 length equals 15 residues. Germline assignment: CDR1 SGDLS and CDR2 YYNGEE. CDR3: CASSPGLAESYEQYF. For the CDR3, the DNA is TGTGCCAGCAGCCCGGGACTAGCGGAATCCTACGAGCAGTACTTC.

The rearrangement uses TRBV9 and TRBJ2-7, with a weak D call TRBD1 (5 bases). CDR1 is SGDLS and CDR2 is YYNGEE in the germline V gene. The CDR3 runs to 14 residues. Trimming shortened V by 4 bases and J by 0 bases, and 11 bases separated the two germline ends. CDR3 coding DNA: TGTGCCAGCAGCCCCCAGACAGCCTCCTACGAGCAGTACTTC. Translating gives CASSPQTASYEQYF.

The V call is TRBV10-2, the J call TRBJ2-2, with 16 bases that match TRBD2. Germline V gene sequence: CDR1 WSHSY, CDR2 SAAADI. J was trimmed by 7 bases and V by 7 bases; bases with no gene match: 9. The CDR3 runs to 17 residues. CDR3: CASTPGLAGGPGGELFF. Here the CDR3 DNA reads TGCGCCAGCACCCCGGGACTAGCGGGAGGGCCGGGCGGGGAGCTGTTTTTT.

In this sample, this clone turned up a few times. This chain joins TRBV19 and TRBJ1-6, with 7 bases fitting TRBD1. Germline values: CDR1 LNHDA, CDR2 SQIVND (reference sequence). The trim removed 5 bases at V and 7 bases at J, leaving 8 bases unmatched. The CDR3 runs 15 residues. For the CDR3, the DNA is TGTGCCAGTAGTTTACAGGGGCGTCGGAATTCACCCCTCCACTTT. Its protein is CASSLQGRRNSPLHF.